Each of the 10 T cell receptor beta chains below was sequenced from the same sample in a study of spatial heterogeneity in lung cancer. These receptors lack a known antigen. Overall study findings and caveats: Intratumoral expanded alpha and beta TCR counts were found to track tumor mutation counts.

The time point here: sample taken at primary tumor resection. TCRdb processed the 5' RACE reads anew with MiXCR; each CDR3 protein has one entry. Here the sample spans about 2,600 distinct CDR3 sequences, around 1.5% being singletons. Sequencing used lung tumor tissue, obtained at surgery. The receptors were sampled from a male donor with early-stage non-small cell lung cancer.

Relative to its sample, this clonotype is medium-sized. The rearrangement joins TRBV2 to TRBJ2-1; a possible D gene is TRBD2 (5 bases). The germline V gene has CDR1 SNHLY and CDR2 FYNNEI. CDR3 length equals 13 residues. The V end was cut by 1 base, the J end by 10 bases, with 11 bases between. CDR3 coding DNA: TGTGCCAGCAGTGAAGTATTCGGAGGCGAGCAGTTCTTC. Amino acid sequence: CASSEVFGGEQFF.

In its sample, this clonotype is medium-sized. J is TRBJ2-5 and V is TRBV4-1, with TRBD1 as a possible D gene (6 bases). V shed 3 bases and J shed 9 bases, with 17 bases lying between them. Germline CDR1 reads MGHRA; CDR2 reads YSYEKL. This CDR3 contains 14 residues. CDR3 loop: CASSHDRTFVAQYF. The CDR3 nucleotides are TGCGCCAGCAGCCATGACAGGACCTTTGTTGCCCAGTACTTC.

This clonotype ranks as medium-sized (0.01 to 0.1%). This chain links TRBV20-1 with TRBJ2-3, with D tentatively TRBD1 (7 bases). V was clipped by 6 bases and J by 4 bases, with 23 bases between them. This CDR3 spans 16 amino acids. Per the germline V gene, CDR1 is DFQATT and CDR2 is SNEGSKA (reference sequence). Here the CDR3 reads CSAEHPGGGWSDTQYF. The DNA for the CDR3 is TGCAGTGCAGAGCATCCAGGGGGAGGATGGTCAGATACGCAGTATTTT.

This clonotype is medium-sized (0.01 to 0.1%) in the sample. The CDR3 loop reads CASSLVARWLSKSHEQFF. As DNA, the CDR3 is TGCGCCAGCAGCTTGGTAGCGAGGTGGCTATCGAAATCGCATGAGCAGTTCTTC. The J gene is TRBJ2-1, the V gene TRBV5-1; D is perhaps TRBD2 (5 bases). CDR1 is SGHRS and CDR2 is YFSETQ in the germline V gene. The CDR3 extends over 18 amino acids. V was cut by 0 bases and J by 8 bases, with 24 bases left in between.

Judged by abundance, this clonotype is medium-sized. CDR3 protein: CASSLVQGNHEQYF. In DNA, the CDR3 is TGTGCCAGCAGTTTAGTACAGGGTAACCACGAGCAGTACTTC. V and J are TRBV27 and TRBJ2-7, with D possibly being TRBD1 (6 bases). Trimming removed 2 bases at V and 5 bases at J, with 13 bases between. CDR1 MNHEY and CDR2 SMNVEV come from the germline V gene (reference sequence). CDR3 length equals 14 residues.

Sample share makes this clonotype medium-sized. J is TRBJ2-4 and V is TRBV3-1; D is possibly TRBD2 (6 bases). Trimming removed 4 bases at V and 3 bases at J, with 19 bases between. Germline V lookup: CDR1 LGHDT, CDR2 YNNKEL (reference sequence). This CDR3 comprises 17 residues. The CDR3 nucleotides are TGTGCCAGCAGCCCTCTGATCGGGGAGGTGGGCAAAAACATTCAGTACTTC. Its translation: CASSPLIGEVGKNIQYF.

This clonotype is labeled medium-sized. Written as DNA, the CDR3 is TGCAGTGCTAGCCCAGACCTGGGGAATTCACCCCTCCACTTT. Translated: CSASPDLGNSPLHF. The chain joins TRBV20-1 to TRBJ1-6, with D unclear. From germline, CDR1 is DFQATT and CDR2 SNEGSKA (reference sequence). The V and J ends lost 3 bases and 7 bases respectively, with 13 bases between them. There are 14 residues in the CDR3.

Sample share makes this clonotype medium-sized. The rearrangement uses TRBV27 and TRBJ2-5; 7 bases align to TRBD1. CDR3 length: 14 amino acids. CDR1 and CDR2 from the germline V gene are MNHEY and SMNVEV (reference sequence). With V trimmed by 5 bases and J by 1 base, 4 bases remained unmatched. The CDR3, as DNA: TGTGCCAGCAGTCCTTACAGGGGCCAAGAGACCCAGTACTTC. Translated, it gives CASSPYRGQETQYF.

Sample share makes this clonotype medium-sized (0.01 to 0.1%). The chain couples TRBV5-1 to TRBJ2-5; tentative D call: TRBD2 (5 bases). The germline V gene encodes CDR1 SGHRS and CDR2 YFSETQ. V was clipped by 4 bases and J by 7 bases, with 17 bases between them. This CDR3 has 14 amino acids. CDR3 sequence reads: CASSLEQEAGTQYF. CDR3 in DNA: TGCGCCAGCAGCCTAGAGCAGGAGGCTGGGACCCAGTACTTC.

This clonotype is classed as medium-sized. The chain joins TRBV7-2 to TRBJ1-1; 7 nucleotides line up with TRBD1. The CDR3 is made up of 14 amino acids. CDR1 and CDR2 (germline): SGHTA, FQGNSA. V shed 5 bases, J shed 5 bases, and the junction held 8 bases outside the gene matches. This chain's CDR3 is CASSELQGGTEAFF. The DNA for the CDR3 is TGTGCCAGCAGCGAGCTTCAGGGGGGGACTGAAGCTTTCTTT. Full variable domain (outside the CDR3, taken from reference TRBV7-2 and TRBJ1-1): GAGVSQSPSNKVTEKGKDVELRCDPISGHTALYWYRQSLGQGLEFLIYFQGNSAPDKSGLPSDRFSAERTGGSVSTLTIQRTQQEDSAVYLCASSELQGGTEAFFGQGTRLTVV.